The 26 T cell receptor beta chains in this list originate from one sample, sequenced in a study of shared clonotypes between healthy human individuals. Only in-frame clones appear in the TCRdb table, and some are missing; sequencing was by immunoSEQ multiplex PCR. The sample includes nearly 1 million clones, less than 85% seen only once; the top ten take around 1.5%. Sequenced material: memory CD4+ T cells sorted from blood. The subset denotes: CD45RA-negative fraction. These receptors originate from a man younger than 35 in good health.

The chain has TRBV5-6 and TRBJ2-5, with TRBD1 matching over 7 bases. The CDR3 totals 14 residues. The J segment lost 11 bases and the V segment lost 5 bases, leaving 15 bases of the junction unmatched. From germline, CDR1 is SGHDT and CDR2 YYEEEE. Here the CDR3 DNA reads TGTGCCAGCAGGCTACGGACAGGCCGGCGGCAGCAGTACTTC. The encoded protein is CASRLRTGRRQQYF.

This chain links TRBV6-1 with TRBJ1-4, with 7 bases that match TRBD1. The V gene end was trimmed by 5 bases and the J gene end by 1 base; junction bases not matched to a gene: 4. The length of the CDR3 is 15 residues. Germline assignment: CDR1 MNHNS and CDR2 SASEGT. CDR3 residues: CASSRGTVTNEKLFF. In DNA form, the CDR3 reads TGTGCCAGCAGTCGTGGGACAGTAACTAATGAAAAACTGTTTTTT.

V gene TRBV2 combines with J gene TRBJ2-7; D assignment may be TRBD1 or TRBD2 (5 bases each). This CDR3 is 13 amino acids long. V was pared by 5 bases and J by 7 bases, with 15 bases between. Germline CDR1 is SNHLY and CDR2 is FYNNEI. CDR3 bases: TGTGCCAGCAGTCGGGACGGTCGAGGGGAGCAGTACTTC. It translates to CASSRDGRGEQYF.

This chain uses TRBV2 with TRBJ1-2; the D gene is possibly TRBD1 (5 bases). V lost 1 base and J lost 4, with 7 bases in between. Germline V CDR1 and CDR2: SNHLY, FYNNEI. This CDR3 contains 13 residues. CDR3 in amino acids: CASSEEGIYGYTF. In nucleotides, the CDR3 is TGTGCCAGCAGTGAAGAGGGGATCTATGGCTACACCTTC.

This rearrangement joins TRBV6-1 to TRBJ2-1, with a weak D call TRBD1 (6 bases). This CDR3 is 14 amino acids long. Between the trimmed V and J ends, which lost 3 bases and 7 bases, there was a span of 13 bases. CDR1 is MNHNS, CDR2 SASEGT, per germline. The CDR3 bases are TGTGCCAGCAGTGACAACAGGGCGGCAAATGAGCAGTTCTTC. Residues: CASSDNRAANEQFF.

V gene TRBV7-2 combines with J gene TRBJ2-3; 9 nucleotides align to TRBD2. CDR3 length: 15 residues. In germline, CDR1 is SGHTA, CDR2 FQGNSA. Trimming removed 6 bases from V and 6 bases from J; junction bases left unmatched: 10. Written as DNA, the CDR3 is TGTGCCAGCAGTTCGATAGCGGGAGTGGCCGATACGCAGTATTTT. Residues: CASSSIAGVADTQYF.

This rearrangement joins TRBV7-2 to TRBJ2-7, with TRBD2 identical over 11 bases. There are 15 residues in the CDR3. The ends lost 3 bases at V and 4 bases at J; junction bases unmatched: 5. Germline-derived CDR1 and CDR2 are SGHTA and FQGNSA. The CDR3 loop is CASSFLAGGVYEQYF. The CDR3 DNA reads TGTGCCAGCAGCTTTTTAGCGGGAGGGGTATACGAGCAGTACTTC.

The CDR3 bases are TGTGCCAGCAGTCCCGATCCTACGGTCTTGAAATCACCCCTCCACTTT. It encodes CASSPDPTVLKSPLHF. The rearrangement joins TRBV6-6 to TRBJ1-6; no reliable D call. Trimming stripped 5 bases from V and 10 bases from J, with 21 bases between. This CDR3 is 16 amino acids long. The V gene's germline CDR1 is MNHNY and CDR2 SVGAGI (reference sequence).

The V gene is TRBV30, the J gene TRBJ1-2; possibly TRBD1 for D (5 bases). CDR3 size: 12 residues. The V and J ends lost 4 bases and 7 bases respectively, with 13 bases between them. Germline CDR1 reads GTSNPN; CDR2 reads SVGIG (reference sequence). The CDR3 sequence: CAWKPNGAGYTF. The DNA of the CDR3 is TGTGCCTGGAAACCAAACGGGGCTGGCTACACCTTC.

The chain couples TRBV5-4 to TRBJ2-5; 8 positions match TRBD2. This CDR3 contains 17 residues. Germline values: CDR1 SGHNT, CDR2 YYREEE (reference sequence). The V segment lost 0 bases and the J segment 1 base; nucleotides outside the gene matches: 8. This CDR3 reads CASSLVAGGWAQETQYF. CDR3 sequence (DNA): TGTGCCAGCAGCTTGGTGGCGGGAGGATGGGCCCAAGAGACCCAGTACTTC.

This chain links TRBV7-9 with TRBJ1-2; D gene uncertain. Trimming pared 3 bases from V and 6 bases from J, leaving 14 bases between. The CDR3 covers 14 residues. Looked up from germline, CDR1 is SEHNR and CDR2 is FQNEAQ (reference sequence). For the CDR3, the DNA is TGTGCCAGCAGCTTCCTGGCGGGGATCGATGGCTACACCTTC. As protein: CASSFLAGIDGYTF.

V gene TRBV30 combines with J gene TRBJ2-2, with D hard to call. V lost 3 bases to trimming and J lost 6 bases, with 11 bases between them. The CDR3 length is 13 residues. Per germline, CDR1 GTSNPN and CDR2 SVGIG (reference sequence). This CDR3 reads CAWRSLGSGELFF. The CDR3 DNA reads as TGTGCCTGGAGATCGCTCGGGTCCGGGGAGCTGTTTTTT.

The rearrangement joins TRBV28 to TRBJ1-2; D not resolved. The CDR3 contains 13 residues. V was trimmed by 6 bases and J by 4 bases, leaving 12 bases between them. The V gene's germline CDR1 is MDHEN and CDR2 SYDVKM. CDR3: CASSRGDFYGYTF. The CDR3 nucleotides are TGTGCCAGCAGCCGTGGCGATTTCTATGGCTACACCTTC.

The chain uses TRBV29-1 and TRBJ2-2; D may be TRBD1 or TRBD2 (5 bases each). Germline V gene data show CDR1 as SQVTM and CDR2 as ANQGSEA. The CDR3 loop spans 11 amino acids. Between the trimmed V and J ends, which lost 7 bases and 7 bases, there was a span of 10 bases. Here the CDR3 DNA reads TGCAGCGCCGGGACCGGCGGGGAGCTGTTTTTT. Residues: CSAGTGGELFF.

On this clone itself: Germline and junction disagree at one end, which may indicate a read error. The chain couples TRBV29-1 to TRBJ2-2; 8 bases agree with TRBD2. In germline, CDR1 is SQVTM, CDR2 ANQGSEA. This CDR3 has 14 amino acids. CDR3 amino acids: CSIGTSGNTGELFF. The CDR3 nucleotides are TGCAGCATTGGTACTAGCGGTAACACCGGGGAACTGTTTTTT.

The rearrangement joins TRBV7-8 to TRBJ1-4; 11 bases fit TRBD1. CDR3 size: 16 residues. The germline CDR1 and CDR2 sequences are SGHVS and FQNEAQ. Unmatched junction bases numbered 9, after V lost 5 bases and J lost 7 bases. The DNA for the CDR3 is TGTGCCAGCAGCCCACCCGCCGGGACAGGGGGTGAAAAACTGTTTTTT. It yields the protein CASSPPAGTGGEKLFF.

This clone was observed a few times. The gene calls are TRBV5-1 and TRBJ1-4; D is perhaps TRBD1 (6 bases). The V end was cut by 3 bases, the J end by 0 bases, with 15 bases between. CDR1 is SGHRS, CDR2 YFSETQ, per germline. This CDR3 has 17 amino acids. In DNA, the CDR3 is TGCGCCAGCAGCTACGGACAGCAAACTACAACTAATGAAAAACTGTTTTTT. This translates into CASSYGQQTTTNEKLFF.

In DNA form, the CDR3 reads TGTGCCTGTACGTCACTAGCGGGGGCCTACGAGCAGTACTTC. Protein: CACTSLAGAYEQYF. The chain has TRBV30 and TRBJ2-7; 11 bases are shared with TRBD2. V lost 6 bases, J lost 2 bases, and 6 bases stayed unmatched. Germline V gene data show CDR1 as GTSNPN and CDR2 as SVGIG (reference sequence). The CDR3 has 14 residues.

The V call is TRBV5-6, the J call TRBJ2-1; 12 bases fit TRBD2. The CDR3 has 17 amino acids. Germline lookup yields CDR1 SGHDT and CDR2 YYEEEE. Germline trimming cut 4 bases from V and 0 bases from J; bases unmatched to any gene: 5. The CDR3 protein is CASSPGLAGRSYNEQFF. The CDR3 DNA reads as TGTGCCAGCAGCCCGGGACTAGCGGGCCGCTCCTACAATGAGCAGTTCTTC.

For this clone: This same CDR3 is encoded by further DNA sequences in the sample. This rearrangement joins TRBV10-3 to TRBJ2-3; D is unclear. V gave up 0 bases and J gave up 4 bases, with 5 bases separating them. This CDR3 has 13 amino acids. CDR1 and CDR2 from the germline V gene are ENHRY and SYGVKD. CDR3 nucleotides: TGTGCCATCAGTGAGTCATCTGCAGATACGCAGTATTTT. Amino acids: CAISESSADTQYF.

Ten or more counts support this clone. Other DNA variants within this sample encode the same CDR3. CDR3 amino acids: CASSEGGYEQYF. Here the CDR3 DNA reads TGCGCCAGCAGTGAGGGGGGCTACGAGCAGTACTTC. The rearrangement uses TRBV10-2 and TRBJ2-7; either TRBD1 or TRBD2 may fit D (5 bases each). Trimming took 2 bases from V and 3 from J, leaving 5 bases between them. The CDR3 has 12 amino acids. Germline CDR1 WSHSY, CDR2 SAAADI.

This clone has only a few counts. The conserved closing phenylalanine or tryptophan is absent in this CDR3, likely reflecting a read error. The DNA is omitted, as the CDR3 cannot be located on it reliably, and the CDR3 follows TCRdb's listing. The V gene is TRBV19, the J gene TRBJ2-3; TRBD2 is the table's D call, not checked against the DNA. The CDR3 has 12 residues if both end residues are counted. Germline V gene sequence: CDR1 LNHDA, CDR2 SQIVND (reference sequence). The CDR3: CASSQRTGLHVV.

The J gene is TRBJ2-5, the V gene TRBV9; TRBD1 aligns across 7 bases. CDR1 and CDR2 (germline): SGDLS, YYNGEE. Germline trimming cut 0 bases from V and 9 bases from J; bases unmatched to any gene: 11. The CDR3 has 15 amino acids. The CDR3 here is CASSVETGLWAAQYF. The DNA for the CDR3 is TGTGCCAGCAGCGTAGAGACAGGGCTTTGGGCGGCCCAGTACTTC. The entire variable domain, with the rest obtained from reference TRBV9 and TRBJ2-5, is as follows: DSGVTQTPKHLITATGQRVTLRCSPRSGDLSVYWYQQSLDQGLQFLIQYYNGEERAKGNILERFSAQQFPDLHSELNLSSLELGDSALYFCASSVETGLWAAQYFGPGTRLLVL.

The chain links TRBV27 to TRBJ1-2; D not certain. Germline V gene lookup returns CDR1 MNHEY and CDR2 SMNVEV (reference sequence). The length of the CDR3 is 12 residues. V was clipped by 2 bases and J by 8 bases, with 9 bases between them. The CDR3 nucleotides are TGTGCCAGCAGTTTAGGCGGATTAGGCTACACCTTC. Translating gives CASSLGGLGYTF.

This clone was counted between two and nine times. This sequence joins TRBV6-1 and TRBJ2-7, with TRBD1 matching 9 bases. Germline CDR1 and CDR2: MNHNS and SASEGT. Unmatched junction bases numbered 10, after V lost 6 bases and J lost 4 bases. The CDR3 has 15 amino acids. CDR3 nucleotide sequence: TGTGCCAGCAGGGGCACCGGGACAGGGAAATACGAGCAGTACTTC. As protein: CASRGTGTGKYEQYF.

The chain recombines TRBV5-8 with TRBJ2-1; the D gene could be TRBD1 or TRBD2 (5 bases each). This CDR3 has 17 amino acids. The V gene's germline CDR1 is SGHTS and CDR2 YDEGEE. With 4 bases removed from V and 0 bases from J, the gap between germline ends came to 17 bases. The CDR3 sequence is CASSRIAGSLSYNEQFF. In DNA form, the CDR3 reads TGTGCCAGCAGCCGCATCGCAGGGAGCCTCTCCTACAATGAGCAGTTCTTC.